Sequencing of this TCR beta chain was carried out in a study of cytomegalovirus exposure and HLA in healthy donors (dated by TCRdb to 2016 to 2017). Regarding the study in general: In an earlier analysis of several hundred of the donors, about 270 Gb of sequence data and 117 million unique TCR beta sequences from 180 million or so T cells were reported. An early release covering around 630 HLA-typed donors comprised roughly 300 gigabases of sequencing data and tens of millions of unique TCR sequences. Of the roughly 400 genotyped donors, about 80% fell in the genetic ancestry cluster associated with self-reported Caucasian donors. The study aimed to test whether cataloging public T cell receptors could reveal signatures of past pathogen exposure. The T cell repertoires of some 700 subjects were profiled by immunosequencing and related to cytomegalovirus serostatus. A separate validation cohort of some 130 different subjects was used in addition to the roughly 700-subject first cohort. To predict cytomegalovirus infection status, the study brought together high-throughput TCR immunosequencing, statistical association of individual TCRs with disease status, and machine learning. To study patterns of TCR occurrence, a later analysis re-analyzed previously published TCR beta repertoires from around 700 donors and added high-resolution HLA genotyping. Rather than drawing on any new phenotypic data, the later analysis identified candidate immune exposures from TCR beta sequences and the way those sequences occurred across donors. To decide whether each TCR beta V gene segment behaved as functional or pseudogenic, an earlier analysis of some 600 of the donors relied on high-throughput TCR beta sequencing. Donor age, sex, ethnicity and CMV serostatus were collected together with the repertoire data. Genome-wide SNP genotypes for about 60% of the roughly 700 donors were used in a later genetic analysis, which treated that subset as a discovery cohort. Every discovery cohort repertoire had been produced on one sequencing platform. Both class I and class II loci were covered by HLA typing, at four-digit resolution. Typing coverage differed by locus: A, B, C, DRB1 and DQB1 were typed in roughly 620-640 donors, DQA1 in 522, DPA1 in 600 to 610, and DPB1 in 400 to 480. Because of strong linkage in the cohort, roughly five DR-DQ haplotypes were treated as single units for association and clustering. Among some 410 genotyped donors of the cohort, an average of approximately 240,000 unique TCR beta nucleotide sequences was sequenced per donor, of which about 18% were non-productive. General study outcomes and caveats: The study listed around 160 TCR beta chains as associated with cytomegalovirus. While some public TCRs were present in many individuals, most TCR sequences turned up only very rarely across donors. A later analysis found that HLA-associated TCR beta chains were more clonally expanded and had lower generation probabilities than equally common non-associated chains. In a later analysis, TCR association rates were found to vary across HLA loci, with the most associated TCRs seen for DRB1 alleles and the fewest for HLA-C alleles. An association between a missense DCLRE1C variant and V-gene and J-gene trimming of TCR beta chains was found in a later genetic analysis and replicated in an independent cohort. In vitro tests confirmed that a few of the cytomegalovirus-associated TCR beta chains recognize cytomegalovirus antigens. Some IMGT-functional V segments, including TRBV6-2 and TRBV6-3, could not be distinguished by the 87-base-pair reads and were therefore excluded. An earlier analysis of around 500 of the donors showed that most TCR beta V segments appeared in productive rearrangements either about 87% or about 30% of the time, which broadly matched IMGT annotations. The classifier was reported to diagnose cytomegalovirus status with high specificity and sensitivity in both the original cohort and the validation cohort. When HLA alleles, especially DR and DQ, strongly co-occurred, TCR associations were difficult to assign to individual alleles. Immune exposure information for the cohort was limited to CMV serostatus. A group of highly shared sequence variants was considered likely to be a technical artifact of the sequencing pipeline. About 17 rarely observed V segments, including chromosome 9 orphons, were excluded from the earlier analysis of approximately 500 of the donors because counts were too low. Most CMV-associated TCR beta chains appeared to be HLA-restricted in a later analysis, and the HLA associations seemed to be driven largely by CMV exposure. Only TCR beta chains were sequenced in this cohort, and the absence of alpha or paired-chain data limited detectable features. Several of the top co-occurrence clusters appeared to be linked to parvovirus B19, influenza, CMV and Epstein-Barr virus, according to a later analysis. A later genetic analysis reported fewer N-insertions in productive TCRs among donors in an Asian-associated ancestry cluster than the roughly 640-donor mean. Correlated functional status among segregating V segments might be attributable to linkage disequilibrium, but an unknown experimental factor could not be ruled out. A further reported finding was that TCR beta sequences accurately predicted the HLA-A and HLA-B alleles for most subjects in the first cohort. A later analysis associated some 17,000 TCR beta sequences with specific HLA alleles at a false discovery rate of 0.05. Because HLA typing was unavailable for some donors at each locus, only the typed subset was used in association tests. Sequencing depth was assumed to be roughly uniform across donors in the presence/absence analyses, though that assumption may not hold. The authors suggested that the approach could potentially be extended to other disease states and immunological phenotypes.

Library method: the immunoSEQ multiplex PCR assay. The multiplex PCR relied on a mix of 60 forward primers for TCR Vbeta segments and 13 reverse primers for TCR Jbeta segments. The CDR3 region of rearranged TCR beta genes was amplified from genomic DNA by a multiplex PCR assay. The Illumina HiSeq System was used to sequence the amplified TCR beta libraries as 87-base-pair reads. Turning to the authors' computational methods: A later analysis tallied roughly 76 million unique TCR beta chains across the 550 to 850 repertoires, and 10 million to 11 million of those chains were shared by two or more donors. A nearest-neighbor algorithm error-corrected the raw reads and collapsed the reads into unique sequences, merging closely related sequences to remove PCR and sequencing errors. V, D and J gene segments were assigned by aligning CDR3 sequences to IMGT reference sequences. Each retained sequence needed at least a six-nucleotide match to both a V gene segment and a J gene segment. A rearrangement was called productive if the CDR3 had no stop codons and remained in frame with V and J, and every other rearrangement was called non-productive. CDR3 was defined according to IMGT convention as the region running from the second conserved V-encoded cysteine to the conserved J-encoded phenylalanine. In an earlier analysis of roughly 580 of the donors, sequences lacking an unambiguous match to a single V gene segment were excluded. An earlier analysis of fewer than 750 of the donors called V segments functional above 56.7% productive rearrangements and segregating when the between-donor standard deviation exceeded 5%. A statistical classification framework was developed to diagnose cytomegalovirus status using the catalog of TCR beta chain sequences. V and J gene assignment, in a later analysis, came from comparing TCR nucleotide sequences with IMGT/GENE-DB human TR gene sequences. Using the TCRdist pipeline, a later analysis assigned CDR3 sequences along with most-parsimonious VDJ recombination scenarios. In a later analysis, every TCR beta chain was defined by the combination of its CDR3 amino acid sequence and its V-gene family, and reads without a unique V-gene family were dropped. A later analysis removed 500 to 650 highly shared, low-generation-probability nucleotide sequences to deal with suspected cross-contamination and a sequencing artifact. For each public chain, a later analysis derived a clonal expansion index from normalized ranks of inferred template counts within each repertoire. In a later analysis, generation probabilities were computed using a VDJ recombination model fitted to out-of-frame rearrangements, and the results were checked against IGoR. In a later analysis, hypergeometric tests were used to score TCR-TCR, TCR-HLA and TCR-CMV co-occurrence, with a repertoire-size bias correction applied to TCR pairs. To estimate false discovery rates, a later analysis permuted the HLA or CMV assignments 20 times. In a later analysis, co-occurring TCRs were grouped with DBSCAN, and TCRdist sequence similarity was added when clustering was performed within HLA-allele-positive subsets. Co-occurrence clustering excluded repertoires with fewer than 30,000 or more than 120,000 public chains, plus five with anomalous nucleotide sharing. In TCRdb, the immuneACCESS table is reduced to in-frame sequences with V and J assigned. These tables do not hold every clone; where another copy was compared, an unresolved V gene accounts for under half, and the others remain unexplained. That table gives V, J and clone size, and the DNA gave D and trimming. This sample comprises approximately 120,000 clones, roughly 80% of them detected only once. The leading ten clones occupy less than 9.5% of the sample.

The cohort comprised several hundred healthy bone marrow donors. At the time of sampling, every cohort member was nominally healthy, though immune exposures that went unrecorded were likely present. The donor was CMV seropositive and was included in the group of some 290 seropositive cohort members. Each donor provided a peripheral blood sample, and peripheral blood mononuclear cells were used for TCR beta sequencing. Genomic DNA extraction from the blood cell samples was performed with the Qiagen DNeasy Blood Extraction Kit. Its CDR3 holds 15 amino acids, cysteine through phenylalanine. The sequence is cut down to CDR3 DNA, 45 bases in frame from base 1. V is cut by 3 bases and J by 5 bases, and the space between the germline ends is 14 bases. CDR1 and CDR2 were assigned from the germline V gene as SGHAT and FQNNGV. With regard to this clone: Its cognate antigen has yet to be identified. No qualities accompany the bases; no much larger clone lies one base away.

The clonotype originates from a woman aged 50 to 60 in good health and CMV-seropositive. The V gene is TRBV11-2 and the J gene is TRBJ1-5; there is no confident call for the D gene. The specimen sequenced was PBMCs. The encoded CDR3 is CASSFEGSKDQPQHF. In nucleotides, the sequence is TGTGCCAGCAGCTTTGAGGGAAGTAAGGATCAGCCCCAGCATTTT. Outside the CDR3, residues come from the reference TRBV11-2 and TRBJ1-5 proteins, so the full variable domain is: EAGVAQSPRYKIIEKRQSVAFWCNPISGHATLYWYQQILGQGPKLLIQFQNNGVVDDSQLPKDRFSAERLKGVDSTLKIQPAKLEDSAVYLCASSFEGSKDQPQHFGDGTRLSIL.